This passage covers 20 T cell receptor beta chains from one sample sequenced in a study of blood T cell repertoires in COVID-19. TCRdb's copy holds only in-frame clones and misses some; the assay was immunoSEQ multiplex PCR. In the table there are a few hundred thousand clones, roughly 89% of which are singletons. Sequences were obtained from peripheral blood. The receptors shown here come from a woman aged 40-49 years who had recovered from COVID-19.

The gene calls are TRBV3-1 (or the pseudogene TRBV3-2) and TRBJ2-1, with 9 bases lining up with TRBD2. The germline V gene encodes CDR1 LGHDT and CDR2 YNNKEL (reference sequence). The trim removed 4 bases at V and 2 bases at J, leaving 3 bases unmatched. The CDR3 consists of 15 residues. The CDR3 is CASSPSGGTYNEQFF. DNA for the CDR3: TGTGCCAGCAGCCCCAGCGGGGGGACCTACAATGAGCAGTTCTTC.

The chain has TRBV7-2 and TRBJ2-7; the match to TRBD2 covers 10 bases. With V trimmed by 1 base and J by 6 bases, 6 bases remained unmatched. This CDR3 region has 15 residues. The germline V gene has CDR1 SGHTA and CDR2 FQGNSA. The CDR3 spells CASSLVTSGMAEQYV. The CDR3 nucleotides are TGTGCCAGCAGCTTAGTTACTAGCGGGATGGCCGAGCAGTACGTC.

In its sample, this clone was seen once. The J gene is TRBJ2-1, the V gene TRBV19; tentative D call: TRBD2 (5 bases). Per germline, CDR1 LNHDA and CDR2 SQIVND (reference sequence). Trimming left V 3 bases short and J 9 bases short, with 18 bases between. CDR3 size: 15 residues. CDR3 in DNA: TGTGCCAGTAGTATGGCCGACTATGCTGGAAGTGAGCAGTTCTTC. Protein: CASSMADYAGSEQFF.

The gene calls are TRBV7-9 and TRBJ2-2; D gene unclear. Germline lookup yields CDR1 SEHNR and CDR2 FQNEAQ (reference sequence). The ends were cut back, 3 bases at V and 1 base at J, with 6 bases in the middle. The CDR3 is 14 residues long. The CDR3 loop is CASSFPGNTGELFF. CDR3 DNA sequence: TGTGCCAGCAGCTTTCCCGGGAACACCGGGGAGCTGTTTTTT. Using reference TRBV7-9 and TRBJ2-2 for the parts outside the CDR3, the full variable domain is DTGVSQNPRHKITKRGQNVTFRCDPISEHNRLYWYRQTLGQGPEFLTYFQNEAQLEKSRLLSDRFSAERPKGSFSTLEIQRTEQGDSAMYLCASSFPGNTGELFFGEGSRLTVL.

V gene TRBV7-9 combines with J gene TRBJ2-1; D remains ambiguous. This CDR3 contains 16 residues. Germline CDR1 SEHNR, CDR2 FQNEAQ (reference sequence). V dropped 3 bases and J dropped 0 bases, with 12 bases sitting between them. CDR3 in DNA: TGTGCCAGCAGCTTCCCGGTCCTTAGCTCCTACAATGAGCAGTTCTTC. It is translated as CASSFPVLSSYNEQFF.

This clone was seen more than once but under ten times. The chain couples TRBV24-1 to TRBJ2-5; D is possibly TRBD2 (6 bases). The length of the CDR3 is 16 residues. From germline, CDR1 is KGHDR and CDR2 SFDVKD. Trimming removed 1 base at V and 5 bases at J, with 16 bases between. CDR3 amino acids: CATSDFGTAGRETQYF. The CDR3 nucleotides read TGTGCCACCAGTGATTTTGGAACAGCGGGCCGGGAGACCCAGTACTTC.

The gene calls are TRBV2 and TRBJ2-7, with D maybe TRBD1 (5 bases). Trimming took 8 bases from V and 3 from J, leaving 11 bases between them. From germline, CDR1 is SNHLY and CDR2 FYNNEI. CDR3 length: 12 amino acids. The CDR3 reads CASQEGVYEQYV. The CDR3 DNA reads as TGTGCCAGCCAGGAAGGGGTCTACGAGCAGTACGTC.

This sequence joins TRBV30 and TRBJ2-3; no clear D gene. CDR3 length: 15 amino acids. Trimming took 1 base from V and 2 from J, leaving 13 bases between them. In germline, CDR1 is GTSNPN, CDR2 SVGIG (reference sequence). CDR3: CAWSGLATNTDTQYF. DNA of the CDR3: TGTGCCTGGAGTGGACTCGCCACGAACACAGATACGCAGTATTTT. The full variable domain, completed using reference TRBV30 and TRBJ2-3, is SQTIHQWPATLVQPVGSPLSLECTVEGTSNPNLYWYRQAAGRGLQLLFYSVGIGQISSEVPQNLSASRPQDRQFILSSKKLLLSDSGFYLCAWSGLATNTDTQYFGPGTRLTVL.

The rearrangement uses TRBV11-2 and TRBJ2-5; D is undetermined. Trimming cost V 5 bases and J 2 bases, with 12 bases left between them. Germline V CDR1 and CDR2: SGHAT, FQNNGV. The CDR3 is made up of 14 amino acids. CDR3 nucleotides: TGTGCCAGCAGCCCAAATCACGGTCAAGAGACCCAGTACTTC. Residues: CASSPNHGQETQYF.

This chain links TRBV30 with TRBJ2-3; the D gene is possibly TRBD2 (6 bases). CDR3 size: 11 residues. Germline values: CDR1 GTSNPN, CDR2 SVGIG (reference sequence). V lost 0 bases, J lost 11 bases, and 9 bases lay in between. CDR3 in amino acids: CAWSVRDWQYF. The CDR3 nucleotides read TGTGCCTGGAGTGTAAGGGACTGGCAGTATTTT. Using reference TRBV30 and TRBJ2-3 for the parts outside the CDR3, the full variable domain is SQTIHQWPATLVQPVGSPLSLECTVEGTSNPNLYWYRQAAGRGLQLLFYSVGIGQISSEVPQNLSASRPQDRQFILSSKKLLLSDSGFYLCAWSVRDWQYFGPGTRLTVL.

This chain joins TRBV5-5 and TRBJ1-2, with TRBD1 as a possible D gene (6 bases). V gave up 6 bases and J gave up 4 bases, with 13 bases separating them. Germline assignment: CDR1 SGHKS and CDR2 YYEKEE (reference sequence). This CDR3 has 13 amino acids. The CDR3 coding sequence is TGTGCCAGCACCGGGGGGCAGATCTATGGCTACACCTTC. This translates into CASTGGQIYGYTF.

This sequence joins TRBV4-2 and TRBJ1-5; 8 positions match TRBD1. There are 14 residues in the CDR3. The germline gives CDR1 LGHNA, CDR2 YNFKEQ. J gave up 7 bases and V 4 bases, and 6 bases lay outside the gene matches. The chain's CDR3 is CASSLDRVGQPQHF. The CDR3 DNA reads TGTGCCAGCAGCCTGGACAGGGTGGGCCAGCCCCAGCATTTT.

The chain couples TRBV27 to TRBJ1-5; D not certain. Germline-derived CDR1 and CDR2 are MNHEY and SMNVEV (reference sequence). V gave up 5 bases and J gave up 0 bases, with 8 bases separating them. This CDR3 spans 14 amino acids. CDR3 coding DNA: TGTGCCAGCAGTATAGCCTATAGCAATCAGCCCCAGCATTTT. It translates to CASSIAYSNQPQHF.

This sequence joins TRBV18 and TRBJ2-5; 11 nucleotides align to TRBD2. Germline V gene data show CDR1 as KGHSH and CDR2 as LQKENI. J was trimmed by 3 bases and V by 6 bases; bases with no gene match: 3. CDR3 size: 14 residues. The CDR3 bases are TGTGCCAGCTCCACTAGCGGGGGTGAAGAGACCCAGTACTTC. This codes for CASSTSGGEETQYF.

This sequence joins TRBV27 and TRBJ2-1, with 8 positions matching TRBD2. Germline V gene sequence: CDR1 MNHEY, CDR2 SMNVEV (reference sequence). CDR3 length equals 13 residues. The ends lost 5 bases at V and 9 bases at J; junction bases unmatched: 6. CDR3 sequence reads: CASSPEREFEQFF. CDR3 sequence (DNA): TGTGCCAGCAGTCCTGAGCGGGAGTTTGAGCAGTTCTTC.

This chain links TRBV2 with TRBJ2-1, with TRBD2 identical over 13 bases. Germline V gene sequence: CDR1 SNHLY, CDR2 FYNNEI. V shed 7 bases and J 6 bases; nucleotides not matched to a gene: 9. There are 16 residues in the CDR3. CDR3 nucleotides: TGTGCCAGCACCTCGACTAGCGGGAGGAGGTCCAATGAGCAGTTCTTC. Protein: CASTSTSGRRSNEQFF. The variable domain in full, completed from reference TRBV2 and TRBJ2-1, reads EPEVTQTPSHQVTQMGQEVILRCVPISNHLYFYWYRQILGQKVEFLVSFYNNEISEKSEIFDDQFSVERPDGSNFTLKIRSTKLEDSAMYFCASTSTSGRRSNEQFFGPGTRLTVL.

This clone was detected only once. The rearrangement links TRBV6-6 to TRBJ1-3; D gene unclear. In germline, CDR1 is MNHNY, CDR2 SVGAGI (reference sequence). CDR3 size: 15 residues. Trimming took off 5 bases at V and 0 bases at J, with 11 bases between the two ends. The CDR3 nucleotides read TGTGCCAGCAGTCAGCTGGAGCCCTCTGGAAACACCATATATTTT. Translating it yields CASSQLEPSGNTIYF.

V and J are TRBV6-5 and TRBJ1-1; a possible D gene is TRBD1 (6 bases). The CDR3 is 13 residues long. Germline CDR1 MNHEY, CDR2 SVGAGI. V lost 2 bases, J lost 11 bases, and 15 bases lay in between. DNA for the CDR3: TGTGCCAGCAGTTACAACCTACAGGGCTGGGCTTTCTTT. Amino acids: CASSYNLQGWAFF.

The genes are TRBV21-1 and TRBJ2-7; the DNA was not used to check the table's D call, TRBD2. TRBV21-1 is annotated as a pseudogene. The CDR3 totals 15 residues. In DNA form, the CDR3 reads TGTGCCAGCAGCAGACTAGCGGGAGGGCGTTACGAGCAGTACGTC. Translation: CASSRLAGGRYEQYV.

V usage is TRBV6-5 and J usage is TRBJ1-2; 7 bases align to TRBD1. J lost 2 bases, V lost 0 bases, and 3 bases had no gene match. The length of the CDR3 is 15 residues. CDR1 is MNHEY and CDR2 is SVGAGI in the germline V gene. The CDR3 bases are TGTGCCAGCAGTTACTCGGTGGGACAGAACTATGGCTACACCTTC. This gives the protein CASSYSVGQNYGYTF.